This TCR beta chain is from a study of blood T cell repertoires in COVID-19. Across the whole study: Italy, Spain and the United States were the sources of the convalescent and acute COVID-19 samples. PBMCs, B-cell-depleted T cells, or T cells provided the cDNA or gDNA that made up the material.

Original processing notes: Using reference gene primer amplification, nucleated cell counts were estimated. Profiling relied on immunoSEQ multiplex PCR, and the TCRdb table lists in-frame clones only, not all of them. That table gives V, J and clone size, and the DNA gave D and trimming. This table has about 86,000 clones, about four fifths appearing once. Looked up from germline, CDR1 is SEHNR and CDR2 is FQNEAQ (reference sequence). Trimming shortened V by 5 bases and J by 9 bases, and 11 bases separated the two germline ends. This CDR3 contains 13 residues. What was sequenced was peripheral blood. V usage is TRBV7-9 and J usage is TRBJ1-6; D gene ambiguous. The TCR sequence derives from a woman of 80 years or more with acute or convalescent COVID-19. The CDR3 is CASSPIEGSPLHF. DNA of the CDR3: TGTGCCAGCAGCCCCATCGAGGGTTCACCCCTCCACTTT.